These 2 T cell receptor beta chains were sequenced from one sample in a study of T-cell memory formation after mild COVID-19. Each CDR3 protein gets one entry after TCRdb re-called the 5' RACE reads with MiXCR. The sample carries some 150,000 distinct CDR3 sequences, about 19% recorded once. The material sequenced was PBMCs or a T cell subset sorted from them (not recorded which). All receptors derive from an adult woman who had mild COVID-19 (a few samples of this study predate the infection). Cell type and time point are not known.

The chain has TRBV7-2 and TRBJ2-7, with TRBD2 identical over 11 bases. V lost 5 bases to trimming and J lost 4 bases; unmatched junction nucleotides: 4. The CDR3 has 14 residues. CDR1 is SGHTA, CDR2 FQGNSA, per germline. The CDR3 loop reads CASSRLAGGYEQYF. The CDR3 DNA follows: TGTGCCAGCAGCCGCCTAGCGGGAGGATACGAGCAGTACTTC.

The sample holds a few counts of this clonotype. This chain links TRBV6-2 or TRBV6-3 with TRBJ2-3, with 8 nucleotides matching TRBD2. The CDR3 is 19 amino acids. Germline V CDR1 and CDR2: MNHEY, SVGEGT. V lost 2 bases to trimming and J lost 8 bases; unmatched junction nucleotides: 21. The CDR3 reads CASSYQIGGGLAGSGTQYF. The CDR3 DNA follows: TGTGCCAGCAGTTACCAGATCGGAGGAGGGCTAGCGGGTTCGGGTACGCAGTATTTT.